Listed below are T cell receptor beta chains from one sample, sequenced in a study of CD8 T cells in Susac syndrome. TCRdb re-called the immunoSEQ multiplex PCR reads with MiXCR, one entry per CDR3 protein. The data show roughly 150,000 distinct CDR3 sequences, around 96% seen once. Source material: CD8+ T cells from PBMCs. These receptors were obtained from a human donor with multiple sclerosis. Both conserved end residues are part of each CDR3. Fields, in order: D gene, J gene, clone size, V gene, CDR3 length, CDR3 DNA, CDR3 protein. D genes are given only for firm matches. Size tells how often a clone was seen (once, few, many) or the class of an expanded clone, and some rows leave it out.

>TRBD1|TRBJ1-5|.|TRBV20-1|14
TGCAGTGCTAGAGATGGACAGGGCGGTCAGCCCCAGCATTTT
CSARDGQGGQPQHF
>TRBD2|TRBJ2-3|.|TRBV9|17
TGTGCCAGCAGCGTAATGGGTAGCGGGGATAGCACAGATACGCAGTATTTT
CASSVMGSGDSTDTQYF
>.|TRBJ2-7|.|TRBV11-1|15
TGTGCCAGCAGCTCTCCGAGAGGGACTGGTCTCGAGCAGTACTTC
CASSSPRGTGLEQYF
>.|TRBJ1-6|few|TRBV4-1|15
TGCGCCAGCAGCCCGAGCAAGGGAGCTAATTCACCCCTCCACTTT
CASSPSKGANSPLHF
>.|TRBJ1-5|.|TRBV30|13
TGTGCCTGGAACCCTGGGGCTGGTCAGCCCCAGCATTTT
CAWNPGAGQPQHF
>.|TRBJ2-7|.|TRBV24-1|14
TGTGCCACCAGTGACCAGAACAGGGCCTACGAGCAGTACTTC
CATSDQNRAYEQYF
>TRBD1|TRBJ1-1|.|TRBV7-8|15
TGTGCCAGCAGCCCAAGCGGGACAGCCTCCCGTGAAGCTTTCTTT
CASSPSGTASREAFF
>.|TRBJ1-5|.|TRBV3-1|17
TGTGCCAGCAGCCAAGATTCACAGATAGATAGCAATCAGCCCCAGCATTTT
CASSQDSQIDSNQPQHF
>TRBD1|TRBJ1-2|.|TRBV5-6|15
TGTGCCAGCAGCTCTGGGACAGCTGCAAACTATGGCTACACCTTC
CASSSGTAANYGYTF
>TRBD1|TRBJ2-7|.|TRBV9|16
TGTGCCAGCAGCGATAGCGACAGGGGCAACCCCTACGAGCAGTACTTC
CASSDSDRGNPYEQYF
>.|TRBJ2-7|once|TRBV27|15
TGTGCCAGCAGTTTAGGGCTAGCTGTGATCTACGAGCAGTACTTC
CASSLGLAVIYEQYF
>TRBD1|TRBJ2-1|.|TRBV14|19
TGTGCCAGCAGCCACCCTACAGGGGATCCCGACTTTTCCTACAATGAGCAGTTCTTC
CASSHPTGDPDFSYNEQFF
>.|TRBJ2-7|.|TRBV19|13
TGTGCCAGTAGTATCAAATCAGTCTACGAGCAGTACTTC
CASSIKSVYEQYF
>TRBD2|TRBJ2-3|.|TRBV29-1|15
TGCAGCGTTGAGAGGGAGCGGGGGTACACAGATACGCAGTATTTT
CSVERERGYTDTQYF
>.|TRBJ2-7|.|TRBV5-6|14
TGTGCCAGCATCTCCCGGGGCACCACCTACGAGCAGTACTTC
CASISRGTTYEQYF
>TRBD1|TRBJ1-5|.|TRBV20-1|16
TGCAGTGCTAGAGAGACAGGGGACTTTAGCAATCAGCCCCAGCATTTT
CSARETGDFSNQPQHF
>.|TRBJ2-5|.|TRBV15|15
TGTGCCACCAGCAGAGATCTCGACGGGGGCGAGACCCAGTACTTC
CATSRDLDGGETQYF
>TRBD1|TRBJ1-3|.|TRBV28|15
TGTGCCAGCAGTTTTAGGGACAGGGACGGAAACACCATATATTTT
CASSFRDRDGNTIYF
>TRBD1|TRBJ1-2|.|TRBV29-1|11
TGCAGCGTTCAGGGGGACTATGGCTACACCTTC
CSVQGDYGYTF
>.|TRBJ2-3|.|TRBV6-5|15
TGTGCCAGCAGTTTATGGGGGCCGAGGACAGATACGCAGTATTTT
CASSLWGPRTDTQYF
>.|TRBJ1-6|.|TRBV3-1|20
TGTGCCAGCAGCCAAGATACGGGCAGGCCAATTCTCTCCTATAATTCACCCCTCCACTTT
CASSQDTGRPILSYNSPLHF
>.|TRBJ1-2|.|TRBV25-1|14
TGTGCCAGCAGTGACGGAAGGGTATTCTATGGCTACACCTTC
CASSDGRVFYGYTF